This T cell receptor beta chain comes out of a study of cytomegalovirus exposure and HLA in healthy donors. Across the study: Out of 398 genotyped donors, about 84% belonged to the Caucasian-associated ancestry cluster.

Study-wide points: Researchers catalogued around 150 TCR beta chains as cytomegalovirus-associated.

As concerns this clone: What it recognizes is unknown.

V dropped 0 bases and J dropped 5; count of bases not matched to a gene: 5. The CDR3 totals 14 residues. Germline loops: CDR1 SGHRS, CDR2 YFSETQ. The PCR contained 60 Vbeta and 13 Jbeta primers. Per the original methods: Some 10 million of the 80 million or so unique TCR beta chains counted in a later analysis were shared. The repertoire was sequenced with immunoSEQ multiplex PCR; TCRdb's copy has only in-frame clones and lacks some. The DNA was the basis for D and trimming; V, J and clone size are from that table. Of roughly 190,000 clones listed, 79% are singletons. The source material was PBMCs. The sequence derives from a woman aged 45-65 years in good health and CMV-seronegative. This chain joins TRBV5-1 and TRBJ2-7; 7 bases are shared with TRBD2. CDR3 sequence reads: CASSLGGGYDEQYF. As DNA, the CDR3 is TGCGCCAGCAGCTTGGGGGGGGGTTATGACGAGCAGTACTTC.